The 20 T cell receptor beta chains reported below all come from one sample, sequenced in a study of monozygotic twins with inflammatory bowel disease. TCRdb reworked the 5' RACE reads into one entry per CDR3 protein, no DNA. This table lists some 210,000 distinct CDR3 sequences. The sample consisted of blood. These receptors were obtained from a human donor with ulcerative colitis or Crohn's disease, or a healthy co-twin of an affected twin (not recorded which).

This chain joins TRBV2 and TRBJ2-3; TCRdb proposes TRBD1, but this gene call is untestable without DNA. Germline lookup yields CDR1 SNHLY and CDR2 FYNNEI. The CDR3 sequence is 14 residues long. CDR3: CASRVDRKSDTQYF. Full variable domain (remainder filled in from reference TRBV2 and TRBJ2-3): EPEVTQTPSHQVTQMGQEVILRCVPISNHLYFYWYRQILGQKVEFLVSFYNNEISEKSEIFDDQFSVERPDGSNFTLKIRSTKLEDSAMYFCASRVDRKSDTQYFGPGTRLTVL.

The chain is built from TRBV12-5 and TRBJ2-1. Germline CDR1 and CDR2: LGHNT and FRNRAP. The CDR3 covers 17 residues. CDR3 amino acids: CASANLGFLNSYNEQFF.

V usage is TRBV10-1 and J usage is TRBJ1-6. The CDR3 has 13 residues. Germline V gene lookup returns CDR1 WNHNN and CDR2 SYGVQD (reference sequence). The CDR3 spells CASREEGGSPLHF.

The chain's CDR3 is CAISESRLEESPLHF. This chain connects TRBV10-3 to TRBJ1-6. CDR1 is ENHRY and CDR2 is SYGVKD in the germline V gene. CDR3 length equals 15 residues.

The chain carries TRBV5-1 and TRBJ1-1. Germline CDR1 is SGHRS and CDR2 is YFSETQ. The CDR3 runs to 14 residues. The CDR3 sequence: CASSFRQSGTEAFF.

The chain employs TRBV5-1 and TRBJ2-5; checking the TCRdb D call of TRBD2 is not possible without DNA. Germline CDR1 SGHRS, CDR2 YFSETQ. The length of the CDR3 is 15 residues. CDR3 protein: CASSLGDFPGETQYF.

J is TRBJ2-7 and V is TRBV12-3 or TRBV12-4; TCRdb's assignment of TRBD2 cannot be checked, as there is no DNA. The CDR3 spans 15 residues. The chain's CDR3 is CASSFYGTPKGEQYF.

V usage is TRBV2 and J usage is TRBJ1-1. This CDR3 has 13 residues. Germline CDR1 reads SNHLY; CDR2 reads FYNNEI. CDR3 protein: CASSTYSLTEAFF.

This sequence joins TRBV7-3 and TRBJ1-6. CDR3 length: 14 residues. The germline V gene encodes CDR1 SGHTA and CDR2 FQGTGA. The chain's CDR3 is CASSLGLSNSPLHF.

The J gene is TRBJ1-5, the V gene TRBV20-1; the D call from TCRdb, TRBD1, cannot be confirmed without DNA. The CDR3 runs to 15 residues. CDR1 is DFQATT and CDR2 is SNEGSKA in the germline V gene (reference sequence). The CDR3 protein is CSASPRGVSNQPQHF.

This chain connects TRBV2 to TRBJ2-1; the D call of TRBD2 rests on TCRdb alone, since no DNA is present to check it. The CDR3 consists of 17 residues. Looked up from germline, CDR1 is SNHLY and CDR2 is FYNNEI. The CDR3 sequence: CASIGTSGGSADNEQFF.

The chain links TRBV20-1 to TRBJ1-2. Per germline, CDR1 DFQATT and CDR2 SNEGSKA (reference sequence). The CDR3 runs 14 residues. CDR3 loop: CSARATGTLDGYTF.

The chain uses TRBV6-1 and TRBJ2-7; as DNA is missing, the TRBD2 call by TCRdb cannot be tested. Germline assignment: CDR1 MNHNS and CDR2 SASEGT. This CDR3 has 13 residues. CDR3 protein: CASGRQEFYEQYF.

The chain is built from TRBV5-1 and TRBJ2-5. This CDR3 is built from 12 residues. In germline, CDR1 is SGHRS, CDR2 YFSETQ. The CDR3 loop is CASSSSFETQYF.

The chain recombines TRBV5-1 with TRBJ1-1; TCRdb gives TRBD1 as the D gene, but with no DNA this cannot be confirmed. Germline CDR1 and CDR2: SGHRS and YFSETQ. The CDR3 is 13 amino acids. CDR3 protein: CASTPDPNTEAFF.

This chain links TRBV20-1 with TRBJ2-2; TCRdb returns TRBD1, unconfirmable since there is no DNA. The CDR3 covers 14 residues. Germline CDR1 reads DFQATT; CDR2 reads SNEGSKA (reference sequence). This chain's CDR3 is CSAPGTANTGELFF.

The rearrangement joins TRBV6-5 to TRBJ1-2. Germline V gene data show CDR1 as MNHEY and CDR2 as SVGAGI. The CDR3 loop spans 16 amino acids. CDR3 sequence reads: CASSYSRYRPNYGYTF.

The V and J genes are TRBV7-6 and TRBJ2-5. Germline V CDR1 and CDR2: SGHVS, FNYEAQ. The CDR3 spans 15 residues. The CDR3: CASSFQARLQETQYF.

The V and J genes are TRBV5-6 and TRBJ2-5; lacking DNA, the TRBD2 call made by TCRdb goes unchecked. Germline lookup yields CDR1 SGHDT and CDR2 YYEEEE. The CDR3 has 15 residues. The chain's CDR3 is CASSLWRARQETQYF.

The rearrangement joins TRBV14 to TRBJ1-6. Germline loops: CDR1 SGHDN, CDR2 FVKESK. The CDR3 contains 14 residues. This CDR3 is CASSPTGWNSPLHF. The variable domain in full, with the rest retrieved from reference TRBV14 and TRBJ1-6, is EAGVTQFPSHSVIEKGQTVTLRCDPISGHDNLYWYRRVMGKEIKFLLHFVKESKQDESGMPNNRFLAERTGGTYSTLKVQPAELEDSGVYFCASSPTGWNSPLHFGNGTRLTVT.